This T cell receptor beta chain comes out of a study of blood T cell repertoires in COVID-19. At the level of the study: Acute-phase and convalescent COVID-19 samples originated in the United States, Italy and Spain. PBMCs, B-cell-depleted T cells, or T cells provided the cDNA or gDNA that made up the material.

In the study's own analysis: Nucleated cell counts were estimated from reference gene primer amplification. Produced via immunoSEQ multiplex PCR; TCRdb's table is partial and in-frame only. That table is the source of V, J and clone size, and D and trimming were worked out from the DNA. The table includes 130,000 to 150,000 clones, 75% to 90% detected once. With V trimmed by 4 bases and J by 4 bases, 7 bases remained unmatched. CDR1 SGHRS and CDR2 YFSETQ come from the germline V gene. The CDR3 sequence is 14 residues long. This TCR derives from a woman aged 50 to 65 with acute or convalescent COVID-19. The sequenced material came from peripheral blood. The J gene is TRBJ2-5, the V gene TRBV5-1, with 7 nucleotides matching TRBD2. The CDR3 reads CASSGGVRVETQYF. The DNA of the CDR3 is TGCGCCAGCAGCGGGGGGGTTCGAGTAGAGACCCAGTACTTC.